The rows below give T cell receptor beta chains drawn from one sample of a study of CD8 T cells in Susac syndrome. TCRdb processed the immunoSEQ multiplex PCR reads anew with MiXCR; each CDR3 protein has one entry. The sample records roughly 67,000 distinct CDR3 sequences, approximately 95% being singletons. What was sequenced was CD8+ T cells from PBMCs. These receptors originate from a human donor with multiple sclerosis. The CDR3 runs from the conserved cysteine through the conserved F or W.

TRBJ2-7 | 19 | TRBV20-1 | CSARDAPTGPGTTSYEQYF
TRBJ2-7 | 15 | TRBV7-9 | CASSLDRLSSYEQYF
TRBJ2-1 | 13 | TRBV10-3 | CAIRPGPNNEQFF
TRBJ1-1 | 16 | TRBV7-8 | CASSLVRRGERGEAFF
TRBJ2-5 | 17 | TRBV10-3 | CAISELSETDGRGTQYF
TRBJ2-5 | 14 | TRBV18 | CASSPATTQETQYF
TRBJ2-5 | 14 | TRBV18 | CASSPETSGETQYF
TRBJ2-7 | 15 | TRBV10-2 | CASSGLAGSSYEQYF
TRBJ2-7 | 11 | TRBV29-1 | CSAEGKYEQYF
TRBJ2-1 | 12 | TRBV7-9 | CASLALGGEQFF
TRBJ1-1 | 13 | TRBV11-3 | CASSLEAGTEAFF
TRBJ2-3 | 15 | TRBV15 | CATSGEPAGPDTQYF
TRBJ2-7 | 14 | TRBV29-1 | CSVDEDRETYEQYF
TRBJ2-5 | 15 | TRBV2 | CASRPTGTSGETQYF
TRBJ1-5 | 14 | TRBV19 | CASSIGQEVQPQHF
TRBJ2-2 | 12 | TRBV2 | CASPDSTGELFF
TRBJ1-2 | 12 | TRBV10-1 | CASSPGGYGYTF
TRBJ2-1 | 12 | TRBV6-1 | CASSEPGLEQFF
TRBJ1-2 | 15 | TRBV5-6 | CASSRPGQGSYGYTF
TRBJ2-1 | 12 | TRBV29-1 | CSVELDTNEQFF